The 20 T cell receptor beta chains below all came from one sample that was sequenced in a study of T cell responses to AZD1222 COVID-19 vaccine. Produced via immunoSEQ multiplex PCR; TCRdb's table is partial and in-frame only. The data show roughly 130,000 clones, with 70% to 90% seen just once and 12% held by the top ten. This sample comprised peripheral blood, obtained on day 0 of AZD1222 vaccination. The receptors derive from an adult in good health.

The genes are TRBV7-3 and TRBJ2-5; 8 nucleotides agree with TRBD2. Germline assignment: CDR1 SGHTA and CDR2 FQGTGA. V shed 5 bases, J shed 1 base, and the junction held 3 bases outside the gene matches. The CDR3 sequence is 14 residues long. The CDR3 DNA reads as TGTGCCAGCAGCCCTAGCGGGCTCCAAGAGACCCAGTACTTC. Amino acid sequence: CASSPSGLQETQYF.

There are a few counts of this clone. This sequence joins TRBV4-2 and TRBJ1-5; no clear D. The CDR3 loop spans 15 amino acids. Germline V lookup: CDR1 LGHNA, CDR2 YNFKEQ. V was cut by 0 bases and J by 5 bases, with 11 bases left in between. The CDR3 spells CASSQDSGGYQPQHF. DNA for the CDR3: TGTGCCAGCAGCCAAGACTCAGGCGGTTATCAGCCCCAGCATTTT.

J is TRBJ2-6 and V is TRBV19, with D possibly matching TRBD1 (5 bases). This CDR3 has 16 amino acids. Per germline, CDR1 LNHDA and CDR2 SQIVND (reference sequence). The V end lost 7 bases, the J end lost 0 bases, and 13 bases lay between the germline ends. The CDR3 loop reads CASISGYPSGANVLTF. In DNA, the CDR3 is TGTGCCAGTATTTCAGGGTATCCCTCTGGGGCCAACGTCCTGACTTTC.

This chain connects TRBV18 to TRBJ2-1; D ambiguous. The CDR3 runs 16 residues. The germline V gene encodes CDR1 KGHSH and CDR2 LQKENI. V gave up 3 bases and J gave up 0 bases, with 12 bases separating them. The chain's CDR3 is CASSPTSVSSYNEQFF. CDR3 nucleotide sequence: TGTGCCAGCTCACCCACCTCCGTGAGCTCCTACAATGAGCAGTTCTTC.

The chain has TRBV5-6 and TRBJ1-5, with a tentative D call TRBD1 (6 bases). Germline V lookup: CDR1 SGHDT, CDR2 YYEEEE. The germline V and J ends were trimmed by 1 base and 0 bases, with 14 bases remaining between them. This CDR3 region has 17 residues. CDR3 loop: CASSLRRTEYSNQPQHF. The CDR3 DNA follows: TGTGCCAGCAGCTTGCGTCGGACAGAATATAGCAATCAGCCCCAGCATTTT. Looking up the rest from reference TRBV5-6 and TRBJ1-5 gives the full variable domain: DAGVTQSPTHLIKTRGQQVTLRCSPKSGHDTVSWYQQALGQGPQFIFQYYEEEERQRGNFPDRFSGHQFPNYSSELNVNALLLGDSALYLCASSLRRTEYSNQPQHFGDGTRLSIL.

CDR3 bases: TGTGCCAGCAGCTCCCCCGGGACTGGCTACGAGCAGTACTTC. Its protein is CASSSPGTGYEQYF. The genes are TRBV7-2 and TRBJ2-7; D possibly corresponds to TRBD2 (6 bases). This CDR3 comprises 14 residues. V gave up 4 bases and J gave up 3 bases, with 13 bases separating them. Germline CDR1 and CDR2: SGHTA and FQGNSA.

This chain joins TRBV7-6 and TRBJ2-3; the D gene is possibly TRBD2 (6 bases). V was pared by 2 bases and J by 6 bases, with 21 bases between. This CDR3 comprises 17 residues. Germline V gene lookup returns CDR1 SGHVS and CDR2 FNYEAQ. The CDR3 reads CASSLTPASKGGDTQYF. The CDR3 region has the DNA TGTGCCAGCAGCTTAACCCCGGCTTCCAAGGGAGGCGATACGCAGTATTTT.

CDR3 in amino acids: CASSDPQGRGSYEQYF. DNA of the CDR3: TGTGCCAGCAGTGACCCTCAGGGGAGGGGATCCTACGAGCAGTACTTC. The chain uses TRBV2 and TRBJ2-7, with a tentative D call TRBD2 (7 bases). Trimming cost V 3 bases and J 1 base, with 16 bases left between them. In germline, CDR1 is SNHLY, CDR2 FYNNEI. This CDR3 has 16 amino acids.

V is TRBV4-1 and J is TRBJ2-1; D may be TRBD1 or TRBD2 (5 bases each). The CDR3 consists of 16 residues. Germline assignment: CDR1 MGHRA and CDR2 YSYEKL. Trimming removed 3 bases at V and 0 bases at J, with 12 bases between. The CDR3: CASSHEGPSSYNEQFF. Here the CDR3 DNA reads TGCGCCAGCAGCCATGAGGGGCCCAGCTCCTACAATGAGCAGTTCTTC.

V usage is TRBV19 and J usage is TRBJ2-3; no definite D call. The CDR3 runs to 13 residues. Germline V lookup: CDR1 LNHDA, CDR2 SQIVND (reference sequence). V lost 6 bases to trimming and J lost 3 bases, with 10 bases between them. The CDR3 sequence: CASRHSLTDTQYF. The DNA of the CDR3 is TGTGCCAGTAGGCACTCACTAACAGATACGCAGTATTTT.

The chain uses TRBV27 and TRBJ1-6, with D maybe TRBD1 (6 bases). CDR1 and CDR2 (germline): MNHEY, SMNVEV (reference sequence). This CDR3 comprises 16 residues. V was cut by 0 bases and J by 10 bases, with 16 bases left in between. DNA for the CDR3: TGTGCCAGCAGTTTATCGATTAGTTTTGGGGGCTCACCCCTCCACTTT. As protein: CASSLSISFGGSPLHF.

In DNA, the CDR3 is TGTGCCAGCAGTGATACTGGACCCCTCCACTTT. Translated: CASSDTGPLHF. The V call is TRBV2, the J call TRBJ1-6; D gene ambiguous. Germline V gene sequence: CDR1 SNHLY, CDR2 FYNNEI. The CDR3 sequence is 11 residues long. V dropped 3 bases and J dropped 12 bases, with 6 bases sitting between them.

The chain couples TRBV19 to TRBJ1-6; D ambiguous. V shed 5 bases and J shed 6 bases, with 14 bases lying between them. The CDR3 loop spans 15 amino acids. CDR1 is LNHDA, CDR2 SQIVND, per germline (reference sequence). The CDR3, as DNA: TGTGCCAGTAGTCTAATCGGGTCCGTTAATTCACCCCTCCACTTT. Residues: CASSLIGSVNSPLHF.

The J gene is TRBJ1-2, the V gene TRBV4-1; no firm D call. This CDR3 has 15 amino acids. Germline V lookup: CDR1 MGHRA, CDR2 YSYEKL. V was cut by 0 bases and J by 6 bases, with 14 bases left in between. CDR3 region: CASSQDNRKVHGYTF. The DNA of the CDR3 is TGCGCCAGCAGCCAAGATAATAGGAAGGTCCATGGCTACACCTTC.

The chain has TRBV11-2 and TRBJ1-4; TRBD1 is a possible D gene (6 bases). CDR1 and CDR2 from the germline V gene are SGHAT and FQNNGV. Trimming pared 0 bases from V and 14 bases from J, leaving 10 bases between. The CDR3 totals 12 residues. CDR3 sequence (DNA): TGTGCCAGCAGCTTAGAGGGACATTCGCTGTTTTTT. The encoded protein is CASSLEGHSLFF.

This chain connects TRBV15 to TRBJ1-2; D is perhaps TRBD1 (5 bases). This CDR3 is 13 amino acids long. With 4 bases removed from V and 3 bases from J, the gap between germline ends came to 9 bases. CDR1 LNHNV and CDR2 YYDKDF come from the germline V gene (reference sequence). The CDR3 sequence: CATSKGADYGYTF. The CDR3 DNA follows: TGTGCCACCAGCAAAGGGGCAGACTATGGCTACACCTTC.

The chain recombines TRBV28 with TRBJ2-7; no definite D call. Germline V gene sequence: CDR1 MDHEN, CDR2 SYDVKM. The CDR3 consists of 13 residues. The V and J ends lost 2 bases and 2 bases respectively, with 7 bases between them. The CDR3 reads CASSLNSPYEQYF. The CDR3 coding sequence is TGTGCCAGCAGTTTAAACAGTCCCTACGAGCAGTACTTC. The full variable domain, in which reference TRBV28 and TRBJ2-7 provide the parts outside the CDR3, is DVKVTQSSRYLVKRTGEKVFLECVQDMDHENMFWYRQDPGLGLRLIYFSYDVKMKEKGDIPEGYSVSREKKERFSLILESASTNQTSMYLCASSLNSPYEQYFGPGTRLTVT.

The rearrangement links TRBV5-1 to TRBJ2-4; TRBD1 might be the D (6 bases). This CDR3 is 15 amino acids long. V dropped 5 bases and J dropped 1 base, with 13 bases sitting between them. Looked up from germline, CDR1 is SGHRS and CDR2 is YFSETQ. CDR3 sequence: CASRRAGVAKNIQYF. The CDR3, as DNA: TGCGCCAGCAGGCGGGCAGGGGTGGCCAAAAACATTCAGTACTTC.

The chain uses TRBV5-4 and TRBJ2-7, with D unclear. V lost 1 base and J lost 3, with 14 bases in between. Germline CDR1 and CDR2: SGHNT and YYREEE (reference sequence). The CDR3 is 15 residues long. In DNA form, the CDR3 reads TGTGCCAGCAGCTTGAAGTCGACCCTGCTCTACGAGCAGTACTTC. Encoded protein: CASSLKSTLLYEQYF.

The V gene is TRBV10-3, the J gene TRBJ2-1; the match to TRBD2 covers 8 bases. After removal of 8 bases from V and 0 bases from J, the junction contained 12 bases not matched to a gene. CDR1 and CDR2 from the germline V gene are ENHRY and SYGVKD. The CDR3 spans 17 residues. CDR3 amino acids: CAISEGGGLSSYNEQFF. The CDR3 DNA reads as TGTGCCATCTCGGAAGGCGGGGGGCTGAGCTCCTACAATGAGCAGTTCTTC.